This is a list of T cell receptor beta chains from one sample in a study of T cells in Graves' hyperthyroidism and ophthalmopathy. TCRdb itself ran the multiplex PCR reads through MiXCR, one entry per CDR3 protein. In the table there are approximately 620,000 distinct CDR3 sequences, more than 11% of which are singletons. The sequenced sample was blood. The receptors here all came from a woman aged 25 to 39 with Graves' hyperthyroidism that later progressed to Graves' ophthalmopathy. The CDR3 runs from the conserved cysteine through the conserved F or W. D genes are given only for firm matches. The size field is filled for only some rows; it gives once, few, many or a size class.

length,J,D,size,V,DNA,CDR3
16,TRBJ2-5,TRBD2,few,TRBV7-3,TGTGCCAGCAGCTTATCTGGACTAGCGGGAAGGGAGACCCAGTACTTC,CASSLSGLAGRETQYF
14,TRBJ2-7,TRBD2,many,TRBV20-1,TGCAGTGCGAGACTAGCGGGGAGCTCCTACGAGCAGTACTTC,CSARLAGSSYEQYF
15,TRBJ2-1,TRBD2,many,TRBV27,TGTGCCAGCAGGGAGGGCCTAGCGGGAGTCCATGAGCAGTTCTTC,CASREGLAGVHEQFF
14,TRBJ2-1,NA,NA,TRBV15,TGTGCCACCAGCAACCTACTCCCGGGGAATGAGCAGTTCTTC,CATSNLLPGNEQFF
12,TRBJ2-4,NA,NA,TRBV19,TGTGCAAGTGGTCTAGCCAAAAACATTCAGTACTTC,CASGLAKNIQYF
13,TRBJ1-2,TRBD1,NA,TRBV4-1,TGCGCCAGCACAGGACAGGGGGTCTATGGCTACACCTTC,CASTGQGVYGYTF
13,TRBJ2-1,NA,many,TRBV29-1,TGCAGCGTCGCGGATGCAAGGCGGAGCGAGCAGTTCTTC,CSVADARRSEQFF
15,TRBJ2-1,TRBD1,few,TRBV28,TGTGCCAGCAGTTCCCCCGGACAGGGGAAGAATGAGCAGTTCTTC,CASSSPGQGKNEQFF
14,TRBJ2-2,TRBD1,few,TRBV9,TGTGCCAGCAGCACTAGGACAGGGGCCGGGGAGCTGTTTTTT,CASSTRTGAGELFF
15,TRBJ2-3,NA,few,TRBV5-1,TGCGCCAGCAGCTTGGGAACAGACAAAACGGATACGCAGTATTTT,CASSLGTDKTDTQYF
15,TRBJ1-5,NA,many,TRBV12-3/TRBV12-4,TGTGCCAGCAGTTTGGGCCCGCGGAGCAATCAGCCCCAGCATTTT,CASSLGPRSNQPQHF
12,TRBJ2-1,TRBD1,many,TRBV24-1,TGTGCCACCGCTACAGGGGGGAGTGAGCAGTTCTTC,CATATGGSEQFF
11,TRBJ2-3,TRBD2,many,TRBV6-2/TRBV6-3,TGTGCCAGCAGTCCTAGCGGCACGCAGTATTTT,CASSPSGTQYF
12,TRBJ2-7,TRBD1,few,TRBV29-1,TGCAGCGCGGGACAGGCGTTCTACGAGCAGTACTTC,CSAGQAFYEQYF
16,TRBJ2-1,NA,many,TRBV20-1,TGCAGTGCTAGAGATCACTCCGGGACCTTGAAAAATGAGCAGTTCTTC,CSARDHSGTLKNEQFF
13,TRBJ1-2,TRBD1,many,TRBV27,TGTGCCAGCAGTCGAAGGGGGCCTCGAGGCTACACCTTC,CASSRRGPRGYTF
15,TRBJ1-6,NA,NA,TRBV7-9,TGTGCCAGCAGCCCTCCGGGACTTCGTGATTTGGCCCTCCACTTT,CASSPPGLRDLALHF
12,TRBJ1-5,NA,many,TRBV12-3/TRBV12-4,TGTGCCAGCAAGGAGGACAATCAGCCCCAGCATTTT,CASKEDNQPQHF
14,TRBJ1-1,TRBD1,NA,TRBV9,TGTGCCAGCAGCCCCTCACAGGGGTTCCCCGAAGCTTTCTTT,CASSPSQGFPEAFF
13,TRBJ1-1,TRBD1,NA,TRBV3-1,TGTGCCAGCAGCCCCACAGGGGGCTCTAAAGCTTTCTTT,CASSPTGGSKAFF
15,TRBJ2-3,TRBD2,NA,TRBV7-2,TGTGCCAGCAGCATAGGACTAGCATTCACAGATACGCAGTATTTT,CASSIGLAFTDTQYF
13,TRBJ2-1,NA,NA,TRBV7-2,TGTGCCAGCAGCGCGGACCCATTGGGTGAGCAGTTCTTC,CASSADPLGEQFF
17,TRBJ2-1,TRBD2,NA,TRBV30,TGTGCCTGGAGTCTGACCTTGACTAGCGGGACCAAAAATGAGCAGTTCTTC,CAWSLTLTSGTKNEQFF